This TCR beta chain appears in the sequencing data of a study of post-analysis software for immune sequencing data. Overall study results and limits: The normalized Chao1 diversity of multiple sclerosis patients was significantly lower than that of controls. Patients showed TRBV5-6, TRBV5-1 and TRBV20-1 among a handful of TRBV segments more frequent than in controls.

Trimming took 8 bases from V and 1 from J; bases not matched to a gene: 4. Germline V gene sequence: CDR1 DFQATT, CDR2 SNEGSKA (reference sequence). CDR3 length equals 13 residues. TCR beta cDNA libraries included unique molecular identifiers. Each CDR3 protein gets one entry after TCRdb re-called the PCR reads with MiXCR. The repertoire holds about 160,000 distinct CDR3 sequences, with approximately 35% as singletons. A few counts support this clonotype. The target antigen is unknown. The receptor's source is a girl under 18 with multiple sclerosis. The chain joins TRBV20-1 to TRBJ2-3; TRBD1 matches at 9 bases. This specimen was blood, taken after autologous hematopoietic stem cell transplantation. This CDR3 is CSPRTGGTDTQYF. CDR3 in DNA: TGCAGTCCTCGGACAGGGGGCACAGATACGCAGTATTTT.